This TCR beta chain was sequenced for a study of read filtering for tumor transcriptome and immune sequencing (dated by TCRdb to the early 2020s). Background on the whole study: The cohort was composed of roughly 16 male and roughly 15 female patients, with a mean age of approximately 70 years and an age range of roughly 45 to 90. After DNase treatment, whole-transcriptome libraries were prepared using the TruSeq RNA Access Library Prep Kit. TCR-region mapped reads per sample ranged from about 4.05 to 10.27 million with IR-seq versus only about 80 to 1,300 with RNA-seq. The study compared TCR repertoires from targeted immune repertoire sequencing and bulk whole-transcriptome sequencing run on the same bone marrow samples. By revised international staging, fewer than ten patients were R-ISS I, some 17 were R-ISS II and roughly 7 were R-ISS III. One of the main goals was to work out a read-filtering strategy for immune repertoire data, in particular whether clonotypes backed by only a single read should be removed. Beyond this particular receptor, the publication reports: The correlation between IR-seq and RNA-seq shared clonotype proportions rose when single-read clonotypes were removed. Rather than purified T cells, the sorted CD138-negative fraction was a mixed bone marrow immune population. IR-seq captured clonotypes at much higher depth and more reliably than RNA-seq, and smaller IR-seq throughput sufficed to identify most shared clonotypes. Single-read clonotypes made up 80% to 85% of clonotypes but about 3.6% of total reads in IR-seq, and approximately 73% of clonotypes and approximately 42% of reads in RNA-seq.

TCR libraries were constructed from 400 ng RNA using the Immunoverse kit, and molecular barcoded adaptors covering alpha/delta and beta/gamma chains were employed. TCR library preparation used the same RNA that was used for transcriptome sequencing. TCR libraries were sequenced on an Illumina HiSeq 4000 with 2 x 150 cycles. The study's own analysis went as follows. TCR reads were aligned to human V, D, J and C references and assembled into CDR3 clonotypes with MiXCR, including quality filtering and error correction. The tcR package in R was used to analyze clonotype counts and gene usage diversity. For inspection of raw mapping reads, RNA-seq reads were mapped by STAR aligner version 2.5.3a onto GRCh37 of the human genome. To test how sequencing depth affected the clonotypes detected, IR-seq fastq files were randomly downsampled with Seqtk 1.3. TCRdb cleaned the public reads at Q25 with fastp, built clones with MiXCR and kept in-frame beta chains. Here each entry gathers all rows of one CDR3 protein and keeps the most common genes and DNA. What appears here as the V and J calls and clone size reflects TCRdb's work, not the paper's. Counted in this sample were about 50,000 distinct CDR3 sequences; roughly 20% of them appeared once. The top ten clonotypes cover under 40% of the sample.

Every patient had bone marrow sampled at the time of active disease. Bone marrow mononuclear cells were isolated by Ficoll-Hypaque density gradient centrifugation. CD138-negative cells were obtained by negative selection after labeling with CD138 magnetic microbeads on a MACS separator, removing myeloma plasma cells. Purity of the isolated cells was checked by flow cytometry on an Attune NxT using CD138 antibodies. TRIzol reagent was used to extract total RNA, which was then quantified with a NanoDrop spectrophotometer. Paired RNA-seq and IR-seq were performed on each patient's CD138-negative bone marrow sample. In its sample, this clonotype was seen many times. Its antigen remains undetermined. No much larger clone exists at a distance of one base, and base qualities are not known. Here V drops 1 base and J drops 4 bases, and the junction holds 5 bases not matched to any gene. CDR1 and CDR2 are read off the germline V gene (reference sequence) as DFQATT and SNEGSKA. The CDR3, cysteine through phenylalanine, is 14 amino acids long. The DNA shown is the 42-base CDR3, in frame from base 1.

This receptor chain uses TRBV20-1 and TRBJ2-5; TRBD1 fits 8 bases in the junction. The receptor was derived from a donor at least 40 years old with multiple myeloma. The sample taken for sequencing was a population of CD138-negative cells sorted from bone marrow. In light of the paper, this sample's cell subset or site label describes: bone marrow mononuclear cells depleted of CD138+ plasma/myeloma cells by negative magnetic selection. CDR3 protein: CSARAGQGGETQYF. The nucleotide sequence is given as TGCAGTGCTAGAGCCGGACAGGGTGGAGAGACCCAGTACTTC.